These 8 T cell receptor beta chains originate from one sample sequenced in a study of CD8 T cells in ankylosing spondylitis. The antigens for these receptors are not known. TCRdb used MiXCR to reprocess the 5' RACE reads, holding one entry per CDR3 protein. The sample carries about 500,000 distinct CDR3 sequences, about 12% recorded once. Study results and caveats: In ankylosing spondylitis blood, a motif of 7 to 9 highly homologous TCR beta variants appeared characteristic.

The sample consisted of blood, either unsorted or a sorted T cell fraction (not recorded which). These receptors all stem from a male donor with ankylosing spondylitis.

This clonotype has a count of ten or more. As DNA, the CDR3 is TGTGCCAGCGGTATACAAACCCGCACAGATACGCAGTATTTT. Its translation is CASGIQTRTDTQYF. The chain recombines TRBV7-8 with TRBJ2-3; D not certain. Trimming shortened V by 8 bases and J by 1 base, and 13 bases separated the two germline ends. CDR3 size: 14 residues. Germline-derived CDR1 and CDR2 are SGHVS and FQNEAQ.

This clonotype was picked up a small number of times. The chain employs TRBV20-1 and TRBJ1-6; D is unclear. The germline V gene encodes CDR1 DFQATT and CDR2 SNEGSKA (reference sequence). V was trimmed by 6 bases and J by 5 bases, leaving 11 bases between them. The CDR3 length is 13 residues. The CDR3 nucleotides are TGCAGTGCCACCAACAGAAATAATTCACCCCTCCACTTT. Its protein is CSATNRNNSPLHF.

This chain uses TRBV20-1 with TRBJ2-1, with 8 bases lining up with TRBD1. Germline V lookup: CDR1 DFQATT, CDR2 SNEGSKA (reference sequence). After removal of 5 bases from V and 3 bases from J, the junction contained 6 bases not matched to a gene. There are 14 residues in the CDR3. DNA for the CDR3: TGCAGTGCTGGGGGGACAGGAGTCTACAATGAGCAGTTCTTC. Translating it yields CSAGGTGVYNEQFF.

The genes are TRBV11-2 and TRBJ2-2; the D gene could be TRBD1 or TRBD2 (5 bases each). The germline CDR1 and CDR2 sequences are SGHAT and FQNNGV. With 8 bases removed from V and 2 bases from J, the gap between germline ends came to 21 bases. CDR3 length: 17 residues. The CDR3: CASPPRGVGANTGELFF. CDR3 nucleotide sequence: TGTGCCAGCCCCCCGAGGGGTGTCGGGGCCAACACCGGGGAGCTGTTTTTT.

This clonotype was picked up a small number of times. This CDR3 is CASTNGGQGDTQYF. CDR3 in DNA: TGTGCCAGCACCAATGGGGGGCAAGGAGATACGCAGTATTTT. The chain couples TRBV3-1 to TRBJ2-3; D tentatively reads TRBD1 or TRBD2 (6 bases each). Germline-derived CDR1 and CDR2 are LGHDT and YNNKEL (reference sequence). V was trimmed by 7 bases and J by 5 bases, leaving 16 bases between them. This CDR3 is 14 amino acids long.

The genes are TRBV2 and TRBJ2-3; perhaps D is TRBD1 or TRBD2 (5 bases each). Germline CDR1 is SNHLY and CDR2 is FYNNEI. The CDR3 extends over 14 amino acids. V was clipped by 5 bases and J by 0 bases, with 9 bases between them. CDR3 amino acids: CASSRDRSTDTQYF. CDR3 nucleotide sequence: TGTGCCAGCAGTCGGGACCGTAGCACAGATACGCAGTATTTT.

This clonotype was detected only a few times. V usage is TRBV5-1 and J usage is TRBJ2-1; perhaps TRBD2 as D (7 bases). From germline, CDR1 is SGHRS and CDR2 YFSETQ. The CDR3 length is 17 residues. The V end was cut by 0 bases, the J end by 0 bases, with 13 bases between. The CDR3 DNA follows: TGCGCCAGCAGCTTGGAAAGAGGGGGGGGCTCCTACAATGAGCAGTTCTTC. Protein sequence: CASSLERGGGSYNEQFF.

In its sample, this clonotype was seen a few times. The chain uses TRBV2 and TRBJ2-5; perhaps TRBD2 as D (5 bases). Germline V gene sequence: CDR1 SNHLY, CDR2 FYNNEI. V gave up 5 bases and J gave up 1 base, with 8 bases separating them. The CDR3 is 13 amino acids. The CDR3 bases are TGTGCCAGCAGTTGGGAGACCCAAGAGACCCAGTACTTC. Its translation is CASSWETQETQYF. Combining the CDR3 with reference TRBV2 and TRBJ2-5 gives the whole variable domain EPEVTQTPSHQVTQMGQEVILRCVPISNHLYFYWYRQILGQKVEFLVSFYNNEISEKSEIFDDQFSVERPDGSNFTLKIRSTKLEDSAMYFCASSWETQETQYFGPGTRLLVL.